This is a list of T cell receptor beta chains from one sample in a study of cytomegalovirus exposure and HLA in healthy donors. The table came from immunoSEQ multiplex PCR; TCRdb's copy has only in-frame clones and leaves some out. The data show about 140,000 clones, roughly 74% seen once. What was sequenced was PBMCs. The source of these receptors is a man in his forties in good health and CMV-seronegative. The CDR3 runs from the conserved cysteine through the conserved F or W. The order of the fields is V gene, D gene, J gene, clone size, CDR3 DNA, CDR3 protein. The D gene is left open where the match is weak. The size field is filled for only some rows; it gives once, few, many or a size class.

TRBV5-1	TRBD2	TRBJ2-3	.	TGCGCCAGCAGCTTCGGTCTAGCGGGGGGGCCAGATACGCAGTATTTT	CASSFGLAGGPDTQYF
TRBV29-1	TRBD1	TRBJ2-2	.	TGCAGCGTTGGGACAGGGAGTCCAGCCGGGGAGCTGTTTTTT	CSVGTGSPAGELFF
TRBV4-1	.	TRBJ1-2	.	TGCGCCAGCAGCCCTTTGCCGGGAAATAACTATGGCTACACCTTC	CASSPLPGNNYGYTF
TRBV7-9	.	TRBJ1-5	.	TGTGCCAGCAGCTTAGAACGAGGGATTAGCAATCAGCCCCAGCATTTT	CASSLERGISNQPQHF
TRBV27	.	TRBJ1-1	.	TGTGCCAGCAGTCATAAGCAACAGTCGTTTGGCTCTGAAGCTTTCTTT	CASSHKQQSFGSEAFF
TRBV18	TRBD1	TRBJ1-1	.	TGTGCCAGCTCACCTGAGACAGGGGCTATGAACACTGAAGCTTTCTTT	CASSPETGAMNTEAFF
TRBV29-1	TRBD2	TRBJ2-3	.	TGCAGCGTTTCCCCCCGGGGGGGCGGGATCACAGATACGCAGTATTTT	CSVSPRGGGITDTQYF
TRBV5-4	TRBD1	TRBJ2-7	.	TGTGCCAGCAGCAAAGGGGGCAGTCGGTACGAGCAGTACTTC	CASSKGGSRYEQYF
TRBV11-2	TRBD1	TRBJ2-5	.	TGTGCCAGCAGCCAAACTACCGGGACAGGGGGCTCCCAGTACTTC	CASSQTTGTGGSQYF
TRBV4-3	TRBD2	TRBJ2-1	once	TGCGCCAGCAGCCAAGATTCGGGGGGGGCCGCCTACAATGAGCAGTTCTTC	CASSQDSGGAAYNEQFF
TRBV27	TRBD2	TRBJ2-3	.	TGTGCCAGCAGTTCACCTAGCGGGGGATGGGCAGATACGCAGTATTTT	CASSSPSGGWADTQYF
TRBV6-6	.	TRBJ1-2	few	TGTGCCAGCAGTTACTATCGGGACAAAACTAACTATGGCTACACCTTC	CASSYYRDKTNYGYTF
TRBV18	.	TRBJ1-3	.	TGTGCCACCACAGCTGAGCTTGGAAACACCATATATTTT	CATTAELGNTIYF
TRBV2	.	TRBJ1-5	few	TGTGCCAGCAATTACGACAGAAGCAATCAGCCCCAGCATTTT	CASNYDRSNQPQHF
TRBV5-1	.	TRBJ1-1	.	TGCGCCAGCAGCTTGGATTCTCGGGGGGCCGGCACTGAAGCTTTCTTT	CASSLDSRGAGTEAFF
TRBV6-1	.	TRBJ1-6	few	TGTGCCAGCAGCGAATCGAGGGCAGAGGTCTATAATTCACCCCTCCACTTT	CASSESRAEVYNSPLHF
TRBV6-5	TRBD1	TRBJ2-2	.	TGTGCCAGCCGCGGGACAGGATTATACACCGGGGAGCTGTTTTTT	CASRGTGLYTGELFF
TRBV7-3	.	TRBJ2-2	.	TGTGCCAGCAGCTTAAGTATTAGCGACGATCCCGGGGAGCTGTTTTTT	CASSLSISDDPGELFF
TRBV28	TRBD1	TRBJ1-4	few	TGTGCCAGCAGAAATCAGGGGGCGCTTGAAAAACTGTTTTTT	CASRNQGALEKLFF
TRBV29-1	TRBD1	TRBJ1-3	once	TGCAGCGCTACTCTTACAGGGGGAACTGGAAACACCATATATTTT	CSATLTGGTGNTIYF
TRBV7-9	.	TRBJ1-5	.	TGTGCCATACAAGATAGCAATCAGCCCCAGCATTTT	CAIQDSNQPQHF
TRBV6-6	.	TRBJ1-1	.	TGTGCCAGCAGAAACGACAGATACACTGAAGCTTTCTTT	CASRNDRYTEAFF
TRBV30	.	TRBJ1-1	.	TGTGCCTGGACTGGGAGAGGTGCTGAAGCTTTCTTT	CAWTGRGAEAFF
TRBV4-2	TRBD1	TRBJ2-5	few	TGTGCCAGCAGCCAACCGACAGGGGTGGAGACCCAGTACTTC	CASSQPTGVETQYF
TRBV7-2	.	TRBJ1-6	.	TGTGCCAGCAGCCCTAACAGGTTTCCCTCACCCCTCCACTTT	CASSPNRFPSPLHF
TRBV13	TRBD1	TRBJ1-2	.	TGTGCCAGCAGTTTACAGGGGGCAAATGGCTACACCTTC	CASSLQGANGYTF
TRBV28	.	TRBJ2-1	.	TGTGCCAGCAGTGCTTGGGCAGAAGAGTTCTTC	CASSAWAEEFF
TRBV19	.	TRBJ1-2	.	TGTGCCAGTAATTCCCAGGTCGGCTATGGCTACACCTTC	CASNSQVGYGYTF
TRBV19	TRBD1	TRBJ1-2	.	TGTGCCACCCACCCACAGGGGGCCCCCCCTAACTATGGCTACACCTTC	CATHPQGAPPNYGYTF
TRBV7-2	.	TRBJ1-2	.	TGTGCCAGCAGCTTTCCCGGGGGGTCGGGCTATGGCTACACCTTC	CASSFPGGSGYGYTF
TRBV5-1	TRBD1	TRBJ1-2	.	TGCGCCAGCACAACAGGGGGGGGCTATGGCTACACCTTC	CASTTGGGYGYTF
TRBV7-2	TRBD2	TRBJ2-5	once	TGTGCCAGCAGCTTAGCCCTAGCGGGCGATACGGTACAAGAGACCCAGTACTTC	CASSLALAGDTVQETQYF
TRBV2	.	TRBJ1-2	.	TGTGCCAGCAGTGCGAGTGGCAGGCCGAACTATGGCTACACCTTC	CASSASGRPNYGYTF
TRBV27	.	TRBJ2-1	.	TGTGCCAGCAGTTTAGGGGGAAGGGGGAATGAGCAGTTCTTC	CASSLGGRGNEQFF
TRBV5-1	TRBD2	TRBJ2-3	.	TGCGCCAGCAGCCTAACTACTAGCGGGGGGGGTGCAGATACGCAGTATTTT	CASSLTTSGGGADTQYF
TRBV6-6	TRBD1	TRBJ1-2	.	TGTGCCAGCAGGTCGACAGGGGAGCACTATGGCTACACCTTC	CASRSTGEHYGYTF
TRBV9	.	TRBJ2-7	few	TGTGCCAGCAGCGTAGTAAGCGGAACGGAGCAGTACTTC	CASSVVSGTEQYF
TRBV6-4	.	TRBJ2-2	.	TGTGCCAGCAGGCCCGGGGCTAGCGACACCGGGGAGCTGTTTTTT	CASRPGASDTGELFF
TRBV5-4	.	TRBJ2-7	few	TGTGCCAGCAGCGGGGGGGCGGTCAGCTCCTACGAGCAGTACTTC	CASSGGAVSSYEQYF
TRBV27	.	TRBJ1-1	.	TGTGCCAGCAGTTTATTAGTTGCTGGCACTGAAGCTTTCTTT	CASSLLVAGTEAFF
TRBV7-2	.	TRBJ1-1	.	TGTGCCAGCAGCCCTTCCCGGGAAAACACTGAAGCTTTCTTT	CASSPSRENTEAFF
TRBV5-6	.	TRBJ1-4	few	TGTGCCAGCAGCCGACTGGCCGGCGGGAGTGAAAAACTGTTTTTT	CASSRLAGGSEKLFF
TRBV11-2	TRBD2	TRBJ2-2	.	TGTGCCAGCAGCTCTTCTAGCGGGGGGCTCAGGGAGCTGTTTTTT	CASSSSSGGLRELFF
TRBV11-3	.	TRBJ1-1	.	TGTGCCAGCAGCTTAGGAATTAACAGTGAAGCTTTCTTT	CASSLGINSEAFF
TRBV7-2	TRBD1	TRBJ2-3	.	TGTGCCAGCAGCTGGGACAGGGAAACGCAGTATTTT	CASSWDRETQYF